These 16 T cell receptor beta chains were all obtained from the same sample, sequenced in a study of T-cell memory formation after mild COVID-19. TCRdb reprocessed the 5' RACE reads with MiXCR, giving one entry per CDR3 protein. The sample lists around 300,000 distinct CDR3 sequences; 15% to 20% were seen once. The sequencing sample was made of PBMCs or a T cell subset sorted from them (not recorded which). These receptors were obtained from a man aged 18 to 30 who had mild COVID-19 (a few samples of this study predate the infection). Cell type and time point are not known.

This CDR3 reads CASSLVGLRYF. CDR3 bases: TGTGCCAGCAGCTTAGTGGGACTACGGTATTTT. The genes are TRBV7-2 and TRBJ2-3; the match to TRBD2 covers 7 bases. Germline V CDR1 and CDR2: SGHTA, FQGNSA. CDR3 size: 11 residues. Trimming at V came to 1 base and at J to 14 bases, leaving 3 bases not matched to a gene. Full variable domain (missing parts from reference TRBV7-2 and TRBJ2-3): GAGVSQSPSNKVTEKGKDVELRCDPISGHTALYWYRQSLGQGLEFLIYFQGNSAPDKSGLPSDRFSAERTGGSVSTLTIQRTQQEDSAVYLCASSLVGLRYFGPGTRLTVL.

This clonotype was picked up many times. The chain recombines TRBV27 with TRBJ1-1, with TRBD1 identical over 7 bases. This CDR3 spans 13 amino acids. CDR1 is MNHEY, CDR2 SMNVEV, per germline (reference sequence). V lost 2 bases to trimming and J lost 3 bases; unmatched junction nucleotides: 0. CDR3 coding DNA: TGTGCCAGCAGTTTAGACAGGGACACTGAAGCTTTCTTT. Translation gives CASSLDRDTEAFF.

The chain couples TRBV5-6 to TRBJ2-5, with 7 bases aligning to TRBD1. J was trimmed by 5 bases and V by 4 bases; bases with no gene match: 5. In germline, CDR1 is SGHDT, CDR2 YYEEEE. The CDR3 length is 13 residues. The CDR3 is CASSVTGDETQYF. The CDR3 coding sequence is TGTGCCAGCAGCGTAACAGGGGACGAGACCCAGTACTTC. The entire variable domain, with the rest obtained from reference TRBV5-6 and TRBJ2-5, is as follows: DAGVTQSPTHLIKTRGQQVTLRCSPKSGHDTVSWYQQALGQGPQFIFQYYEEEERQRGNFPDRFSGHQFPNYSSELNVNALLLGDSALYLCASSVTGDETQYFGPGTRLLVL.

There are a few counts of this clonotype. This chain joins TRBV6-6 and TRBJ2-4, with no clear D. Trimming removed 6 bases from V and 0 bases from J, with 9 bases in between. Germline CDR1 and CDR2: MNHNY and SVGAGI (reference sequence). The CDR3 is 14 amino acids. In DNA, the CDR3 is TGTGCCAGCAGGTCAGCTTTAGCCAAAAACATTCAGTACTTC. Translating it yields CASRSALAKNIQYF.

The gene calls are TRBV20-1 and TRBJ2-7; D is unresolved. This CDR3 contains 13 residues. Looked up from germline, CDR1 is DFQATT and CDR2 is SNEGSKA (reference sequence). Between the trimmed V and J ends, which lost 5 bases and 3 bases, there was a span of 14 bases. The CDR3: CSAFPTPGYEQYF. CDR3 in DNA: TGCAGTGCTTTCCCAACCCCAGGCTACGAGCAGTACTTC.

The chain recombines TRBV5-1 with TRBJ2-5, with 7 bases fitting TRBD1. The CDR3 extends over 14 amino acids. Germline V lookup: CDR1 SGHRS, CDR2 YFSETQ. The ends lost 4 bases at V and 1 base at J; junction bases unmatched: 4. The CDR3 bases are TGCGCCAGCAGCGATCGACAGGGCCAAGAGACCCAGTACTTC. This translates into CASSDRQGQETQYF.

The J gene is TRBJ2-1, the V gene TRBV20-1, with no clear D. CDR1 is DFQATT and CDR2 is SNEGSKA in the germline V gene (reference sequence). V dropped 2 bases and J dropped 15 bases, with 17 bases sitting between them. The CDR3 has 12 residues. The CDR3 region has the DNA TGCAGTGCTAGAATTGAGGCTGGTGGGTCGTTCTTC. Amino acids: CSARIEAGGSFF.

This clonotype has just a few counts. The V and J genes are TRBV7-9 and TRBJ1-2, with TRBD1 matching over 9 bases. The length of the CDR3 is 17 residues. V trimming: 1 base; J trimming: 7 bases; junction bases outside the gene matches: 13. Germline V gives CDR1 SEHNR, CDR2 FQNEAQ (reference sequence). The CDR3 reads CASSLEQTQGASVGYTF. CDR3 nucleotide sequence: TGTGCCAGCAGCTTAGAGCAAACACAGGGGGCTTCAGTTGGCTACACCTTC. The full variable domain, rest sourced from reference TRBV7-9 and TRBJ1-2, is DTGVSQNPRHKITKRGQNVTFRCDPISEHNRLYWYRQTLGQGPEFLTYFQNEAQLEKSRLLSDRFSAERPKGSFSTLEIQRTEQGDSAMYLCASSLEQTQGASVGYTFGSGTRLTVV.

This CDR3 reads CASSLGTGAGELFF. CDR3 in DNA: TGTGCCAGCAGCTTAGGGACAGGCGCCGGGGAGCTGTTTTTT. The V and J genes are TRBV7-6 and TRBJ2-2; 7 positions match TRBD1. V was clipped by 1 base and J by 6 bases; unmatched bases: 2. Germline V gene sequence: CDR1 SGHVS, CDR2 FNYEAQ. This CDR3 has 14 amino acids.

Only a few counts were recorded for this clonotype. CDR3 in DNA: TGCGCCAGCAGCTCGTGGGGGACCAGAGAGACCCAGTACTTC. Translating it yields CASSSWGTRETQYF. The chain links TRBV5-1 to TRBJ2-5; either TRBD1 or TRBD2 may fit D (5 bases each). The CDR3 consists of 14 residues. Germline V gene sequence: CDR1 SGHRS, CDR2 YFSETQ. Trimming removed 3 bases from V and 4 bases from J, with 13 bases in between.

V and J are TRBV5-1 and TRBJ2-2; D is undetermined. Trimming stripped 0 bases from V and 6 bases from J, with 9 bases between. This CDR3 spans 14 amino acids. Looked up from germline, CDR1 is SGHRS and CDR2 is YFSETQ. Here the CDR3 DNA reads TGCGCCAGCAGCTTGGACCCCAGCTCCGGGGAGCTGTTTTTT. Translating it yields CASSLDPSSGELFF.

This clonotype was found many times. The chain has TRBV12-3 or TRBV12-4 and TRBJ1-6, with TRBD1 matching over 8 bases. This CDR3 is 14 amino acids long. The ends lost 3 bases at V and 9 bases at J; junction bases unmatched: 4. The DNA for the CDR3 is TGTGCCAGCAGTTTGGACAGGGAGGCTTCACCCCTCCACTTT. This encodes CASSLDREASPLHF.

A few counts support this clonotype. The rearrangement links TRBV4-3 to TRBJ2-3; TRBD2 agrees at 7 bases. V was clipped by 4 bases and J by 3 bases; unmatched bases: 10. CDR1 and CDR2 (germline): LGHNA, YSLEER. The CDR3 is 16 residues long. This CDR3 reads CASSPGGRGMTDTQYF. The CDR3, as DNA: TGCGCCAGCAGCCCAGGAGGGCGGGGGATGACAGATACGCAGTATTTT.

This clonotype was detected a few times. V and J are TRBV7-8 and TRBJ1-4, with D maybe TRBD1 (5 bases). The CDR3 extends over 14 amino acids. Trimming pared 9 bases from V and 2 bases from J, leaving 13 bases between. Germline CDR1 is SGHVS and CDR2 is FQNEAQ. For the CDR3, the DNA is TGTGCCAGAGCCGGGGGGGGGACTAATGAAAAACTGTTTTTT. This translates into CARAGGGTNEKLFF.

This clonotype was recorded a few times. This chain uses TRBV27 with TRBJ1-1; perhaps TRBD1 as D (6 bases). The CDR3 is 14 amino acids. Between the trimmed V and J ends, which lost 3 bases and 3 bases, there was a span of 11 bases. The V gene's germline CDR1 is MNHEY and CDR2 SMNVEV (reference sequence). The DNA for the CDR3 is TGTGCCAGCAGTTTCAGGGGTAAGGACACTGAAGCTTTCTTT. Encoded protein: CASSFRGKDTEAFF.

The chain is built from TRBV5-1 and TRBJ1-2; D not resolved. The CDR3 loop spans 14 amino acids. CDR1 SGHRS and CDR2 YFSETQ come from the germline V gene. V lost 2 bases, J lost 0 bases, and 8 bases lay in between. The CDR3 loop is CASSLETPNYGYTF. CDR3 in DNA: TGCGCCAGCAGCTTAGAGACACCTAACTATGGCTACACCTTC.